This record covers a single T cell receptor (beta chain). The PCR had 60 Vbeta and 13 Jbeta primers. Data came from immunoSEQ multiplex PCR; TCRdb stores just in-frame clones and leaves some out. The table lists roughly 220,000 clones, approximately 85% of them singletons, with about 2.5% in the top ten. The record originates from a study of cytomegalovirus exposure and HLA in healthy donors. Trimming took 4 bases from V and 0 from J; bases not matched to a gene: 3. The CDR3 totals 14 residues. Germline V lookup: CDR1 SQVTM, CDR2 ANQGSEA. The chain has TRBV29-1 and TRBJ2-1; 7 bases map to TRBD2. The source of this sequence is a middle-aged woman in good health and CMV-seronegative. Sequences were obtained from PBMCs. The CDR3 bases are TGCAGCGTTGCACTAGCGAACTCCTACAATGAGCAGTTCTTC. This encodes CSVALANSYNEQFF.